This T cell receptor (beta chain) was recovered during a study of blood T cells in healthy people across ages. A second about 7 to 12 cycle PCR used barcoded and J-beta primers. The template-switch adaptor was a 5' adaptor with 12 random nucleotides. It tagged each cDNA molecule. TCRdb called the 5' RACE reads again in MiXCR, with one record for every CDR3 protein. Of about 840,000 distinct CDR3 sequences in the sample, about 28% are singletons; the top ten hold roughly a tenth. Per-sample yields of isolated PBMCs were at least 6 million. This clonotype was seen repeatedly, ten times or more. What it recognizes is unknown. The CDR3 loop spans 16 amino acids. CDR1 is SGHRS, CDR2 YFSETQ, per germline. With 1 base removed from V and 0 bases from J, the gap between germline ends came to 11 bases. Study-wide results and caveats: Changes seen in expanded clonotypes were possibly confounded by donor CMV status left unknown. Older individuals had lower TCR beta diversity per million T cells (the decline was roughly linear).

These sequences were also reported in another study, on T cells of mothers and their children.

This clonotype originated in a woman in her 40s in good health. The sample was blood. This chain connects TRBV5-1 to TRBJ2-1; D is ambiguous. The CDR3, as DNA: TGCGCCAGCAGCTTGCGAGATTTGAGCTCCTACAATGAGCAGTTCTTC. It is translated as CASSLRDLSSYNEQFF.